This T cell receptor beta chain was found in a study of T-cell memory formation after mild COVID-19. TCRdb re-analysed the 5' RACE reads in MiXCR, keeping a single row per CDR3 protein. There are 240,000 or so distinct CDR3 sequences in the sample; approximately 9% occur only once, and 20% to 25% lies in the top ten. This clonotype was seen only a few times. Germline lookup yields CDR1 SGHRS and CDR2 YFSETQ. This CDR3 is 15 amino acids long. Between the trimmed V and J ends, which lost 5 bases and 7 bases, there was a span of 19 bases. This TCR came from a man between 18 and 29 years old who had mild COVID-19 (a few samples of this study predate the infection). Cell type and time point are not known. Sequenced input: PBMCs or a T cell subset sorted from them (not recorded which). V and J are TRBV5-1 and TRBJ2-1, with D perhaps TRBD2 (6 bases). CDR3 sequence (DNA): TGCGCCAGCAGTCTCGGGTCGGGCCGGGGGAATGAGCAGTTCTTC. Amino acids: CASSLGSGRGNEQFF.